This T cell receptor (beta chain) was sequenced during a study of response to subunit inactivated influenza vaccine. On this clonotype itself: The antigen is unknown.

TCRdb reprocessed the RT-PCR reads via MiXCR and lists one record per CDR3 protein. The repertoire includes roughly 700,000 distinct CDR3 sequences, more than 15% of them detected once, and around a tenth sits in the top ten. Study-wide points: The authors suggested that few new T cells are recruited per seasonal influenza vaccination.

Germline CDR1 reads SGHNT; CDR2 reads YYREEE (reference sequence). The J segment lost 9 bases and the V segment lost 4 bases, leaving 6 bases of the junction unmatched. There are 13 residues in the CDR3. The sequence derives from a middle-aged man who received an inactivated influenza vaccine. Sequenced material: PBMCs from blood, taken less than 13 days after vaccination. The chain couples TRBV5-4 to TRBJ2-1, with 8 bases matching TRBD2. The CDR3: CASSATSAGEQFF. Here the CDR3 DNA reads TGTGCCAGCAGCGCGACTAGCGCAGGTGAGCAGTTCTTC.